These 13 T cell receptor beta chains share one sample of origin, sequenced in a study of shared clonotypes between healthy human individuals. This table comes from immunoSEQ multiplex PCR, and its TCRdb copy is limited to in-frame clones, with some not included. The table has 2 million to 3 million clones, over 85% seen once. The sample comprised naive CD4+ T cells from PBMCs. Regarding subset: CD45RA+ positively selected. The receptors stem from a man younger than 35 in good health. Some clones in this sample may be carry-over from other donors' samples.

The chain uses TRBV6-5 and TRBJ2-3, with 9 positions matching TRBD1. Germline-derived CDR1 and CDR2 are MNHEY and SVGAGI. J lost 6 bases, V lost 7 bases, and 8 bases had no gene match. This CDR3 spans 14 amino acids. In DNA form, the CDR3 reads TGTGCCAGCAAACCACAGGGGGCGCAGGATACGCAGTATTTT. It translates to CASKPQGAQDTQYF.

J is TRBJ1-2 and V is TRBV7-2; TRBD1 is a possible D gene (5 bases). Germline loops: CDR1 SGHTA, CDR2 FQGNSA. Deletions cut 5 bases from V and 2 bases from J, with 21 bases between. The CDR3 runs to 17 residues. Written as DNA, the CDR3 is TGTGCCAGCAGCGCATCCTGGGGACCGAATACGAACTATGGCTACACCTTC. Translating it yields CASSASWGPNTNYGYTF.

This chain uses TRBV2 with TRBJ2-2; D uncertain. Germline CDR1 reads SNHLY; CDR2 reads FYNNEI. The CDR3 spans 15 residues. The V end was cut by 5 bases, the J end by 0 bases, with 10 bases between. DNA of the CDR3: TGTGCCAGCAGTCGAGACATAGCGAACACCGGGGAGCTGTTTTTT. Translating it yields CASSRDIANTGELFF.

A note on this clone: Other DNA sequences in the same sample also yield this CDR3. The rearrangement uses TRBV5-1 and TRBJ2-3, with TRBD2 identical over 7 bases. This CDR3 has 13 residues. V shed 1 base and J 6 bases; nucleotides not matched to a gene: 2. CDR1 and CDR2 from the germline V gene are SGHRS and YFSETQ. The CDR3 DNA sequence: TGCGCCAGCAGCTTGAGCGGGGCTGATACGCAGTATTTT. Amino acid sequence: CASSLSGADTQYF.

This clone was seen only once. The junction and the germline gene differ at one end; a read error may be behind it. This sequence joins TRBV5-1 and TRBJ2-7; tentatively, D is TRBD2 (7 bases). Germline values: CDR1 SGHRS, CDR2 YFSETQ. The CDR3 has 17 residues. CDR3 amino acids: CASRLEYGGAAAYEQYF. The CDR3 DNA sequence: TGCGCCAGCAGGTTGGAATATGGGGGGGCAGCCGCCTACGAGCAGTACTTC.

The chain joins TRBV18 to TRBJ2-3; D is uncertain. Germline V CDR1 and CDR2: KGHSH, LQKENI. This CDR3 spans 15 amino acids. V was shortened by 3 bases and J by 6 bases, with 16 bases between the two germline ends. CDR3 nucleotides: TGTGCCAGCTCACCCACCGCTAGTTTTTTGGATACGCAGTATTTT. Its protein product is CASSPTASFLDTQYF.

This clone appeared a single time. V is TRBV7-8 and J is TRBJ1-5, with D hard to call. The V gene lost 1 base and the J gene lost 3 bases, with 4 bases spanning the gap. This CDR3 comprises 13 residues. Germline values: CDR1 SGHVS, CDR2 FQNEAQ. CDR3 DNA sequence: TGTGCCAGCAGCTTAGGGGTCAATCAGCCCCAGCATTTT. This gives the protein CASSLGVNQPQHF.

CDR3 DNA sequence: TGTGCCAGCAGAAGAACACTAGCGGGCTTGAACACCGGGGAGCTGTTTTTT. It yields the protein CASRRTLAGLNTGELFF. The chain combines TRBV5-8 with TRBJ2-2; 9 bases agree with TRBD2. After removal of 5 bases from V and 1 base from J, the junction contained 9 bases not matched to a gene. CDR1 SGHTS and CDR2 YDEGEE come from the germline V gene. The CDR3 extends over 17 amino acids.

J is TRBJ2-4 and V is TRBV4-3; D is perhaps TRBD2 (6 bases). V shed 1 base and J shed 3 bases, with 16 bases lying between them. From germline, CDR1 is LGHNA and CDR2 YSLEER. This CDR3 has 17 residues. The CDR3 sequence: CASSQGSGVSGKNIQYF. CDR3 bases: TGCGCCAGCAGCCAAGGGTCGGGGGTTAGTGGCAAAAACATTCAGTACTTC.

As for this clone: Germline is not matched at one junction end, which may reflect a read error. The chain couples TRBV5-6 to TRBJ2-2; 8 bases are shared with TRBD1. Germline V gene lookup returns CDR1 SGHDT and CDR2 YYEEEE. CDR3 size: 16 residues. The CDR3 loop is CATSRGQGARTGELFF. The CDR3, as DNA: TGTGCCACCAGCCGGGGTCAGGGGGCGCGCACCGGGGAGCTGTTTTTT.

The V gene is TRBV6-1, the J gene TRBJ1-5, with a weak D call TRBD1 (5 bases). This CDR3 has 14 amino acids. Trimming removed 7 bases from V and 5 bases from J, with 15 bases in between. Germline V gene lookup returns CDR1 MNHNS and CDR2 SASEGT. The CDR3 spells CASTIRRGDQPQHF. The DNA for the CDR3 is TGTGCCAGCACGATACGTCGGGGGGATCAGCCCCAGCATTTT.

About this clone: The same CDR3 can be traced to other DNA sequences in this sample. This rearrangement joins TRBV7-9 to TRBJ1-1; a possible D gene is TRBD1 (5 bases). The CDR3 loop spans 14 amino acids. From germline, CDR1 is SEHNR and CDR2 FQNEAQ (reference sequence). The V and J ends lost 2 bases and 0 bases respectively, with 7 bases between them. The CDR3 DNA is TGTGCCAGCAGCTTACTGGGACTGAACACTGAAGCTTTCTTT. Translating it yields CASSLLGLNTEAFF.

This sequence joins TRBV5-6 and TRBJ2-7, with 10 bases fitting TRBD2. Germline lookup yields CDR1 SGHDT and CDR2 YYEEEE. V shed 4 bases, J shed 3 bases, and the junction held 1 base outside the gene matches. This CDR3 has 13 amino acids. The CDR3 nucleotides read TGTGCCAGCAGCCGGACTAGCGGCTACGAGCAGTACTTC. This sequence encodes CASSRTSGYEQYF. The whole variable domain, filled in from reference TRBV5-6 and TRBJ2-7, reads DAGVTQSPTHLIKTRGQQVTLRCSPKSGHDTVSWYQQALGQGPQFIFQYYEEEERQRGNFPDRFSGHQFPNYSSELNVNALLLGDSALYLCASSRTSGYEQYFGPGTRLTVT.